The present TCR beta chain was sequenced within a study of blood T cells in healthy people across ages. A second PCR, run for about 6 to 11 cycles, used a sample-barcoded 5' primer plus a J-beta primer mix. TCRdb passed the 5' RACE reads through MiXCR, listing each CDR3 protein once. The repertoire has some 760,000 distinct CDR3 sequences, around 25% of them found once; the top ten carry 9.4%. V lost 0 bases to trimming and J lost 5 bases, with 8 bases between them. This CDR3 spans 14 amino acids. Study results and limitations: Long-lived and aged donors differed, with more naive CD4+ cells and higher diversity in the long-lived. It was held that diversity estimates obtained from one million T cells represented underestimates.

As to this clonotype: Its antigen is unidentified.

These sequences were also reported in another study, on T cells of mothers and their children. That source reports: Three healthy Caucasian mothers and their six children donated. Per mother, over 9 million TCR beta CDR3 reads were obtained; per child, around 2.8 million.

What was sequenced was blood. This receptor was identified in a boy between 10 and 17 years old in good health. The V gene is TRBV12-3 or TRBV12-4, the J gene TRBJ1-5; D is unresolved. CDR3 in DNA: TGTGCCAGCAGTTTAGCGCCGACCGATCAGCCCCAGCATTTT. Translating gives CASSLAPTDQPQHF.